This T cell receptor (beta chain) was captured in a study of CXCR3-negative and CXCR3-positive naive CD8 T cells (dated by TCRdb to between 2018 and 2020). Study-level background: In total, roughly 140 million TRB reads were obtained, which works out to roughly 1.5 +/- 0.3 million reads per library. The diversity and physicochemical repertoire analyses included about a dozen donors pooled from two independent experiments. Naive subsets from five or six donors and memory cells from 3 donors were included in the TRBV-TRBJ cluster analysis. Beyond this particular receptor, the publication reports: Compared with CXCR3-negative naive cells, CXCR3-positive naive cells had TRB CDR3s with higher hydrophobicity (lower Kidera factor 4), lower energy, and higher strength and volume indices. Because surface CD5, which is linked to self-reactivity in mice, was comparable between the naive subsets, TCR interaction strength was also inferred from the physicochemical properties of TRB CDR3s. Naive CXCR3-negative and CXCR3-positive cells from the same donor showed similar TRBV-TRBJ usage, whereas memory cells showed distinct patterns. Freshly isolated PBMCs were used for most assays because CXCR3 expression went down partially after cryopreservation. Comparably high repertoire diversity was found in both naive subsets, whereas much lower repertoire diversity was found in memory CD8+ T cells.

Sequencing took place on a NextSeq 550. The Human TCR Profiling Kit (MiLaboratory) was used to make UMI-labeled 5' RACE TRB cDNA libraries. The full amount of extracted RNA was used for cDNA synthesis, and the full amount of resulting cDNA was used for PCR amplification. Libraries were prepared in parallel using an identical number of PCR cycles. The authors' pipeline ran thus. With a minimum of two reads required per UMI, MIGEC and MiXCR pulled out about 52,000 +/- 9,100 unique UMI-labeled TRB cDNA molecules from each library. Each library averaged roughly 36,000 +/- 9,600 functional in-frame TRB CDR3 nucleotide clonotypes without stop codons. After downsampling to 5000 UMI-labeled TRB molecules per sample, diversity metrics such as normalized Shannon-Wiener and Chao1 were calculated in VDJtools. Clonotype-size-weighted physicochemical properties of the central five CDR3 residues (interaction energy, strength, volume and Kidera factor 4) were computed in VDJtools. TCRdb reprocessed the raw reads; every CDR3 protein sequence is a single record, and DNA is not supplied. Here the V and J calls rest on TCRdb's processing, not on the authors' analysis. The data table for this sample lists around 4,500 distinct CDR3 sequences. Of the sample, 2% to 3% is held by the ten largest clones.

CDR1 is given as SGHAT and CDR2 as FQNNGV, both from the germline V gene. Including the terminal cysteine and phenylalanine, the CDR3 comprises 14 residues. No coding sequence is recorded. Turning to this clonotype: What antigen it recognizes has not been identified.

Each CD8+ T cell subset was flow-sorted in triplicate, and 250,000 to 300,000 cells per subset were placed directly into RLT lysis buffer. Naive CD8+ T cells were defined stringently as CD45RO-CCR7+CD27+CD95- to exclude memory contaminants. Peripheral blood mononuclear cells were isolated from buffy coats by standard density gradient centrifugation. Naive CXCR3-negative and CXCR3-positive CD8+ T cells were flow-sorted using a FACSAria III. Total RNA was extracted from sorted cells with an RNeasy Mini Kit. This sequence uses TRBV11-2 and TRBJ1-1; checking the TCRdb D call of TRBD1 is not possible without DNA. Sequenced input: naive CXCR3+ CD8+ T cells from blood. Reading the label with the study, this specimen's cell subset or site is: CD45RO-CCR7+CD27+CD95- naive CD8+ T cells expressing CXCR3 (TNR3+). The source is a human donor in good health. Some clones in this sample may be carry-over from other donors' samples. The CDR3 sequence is CASSLTERGTEAFF.